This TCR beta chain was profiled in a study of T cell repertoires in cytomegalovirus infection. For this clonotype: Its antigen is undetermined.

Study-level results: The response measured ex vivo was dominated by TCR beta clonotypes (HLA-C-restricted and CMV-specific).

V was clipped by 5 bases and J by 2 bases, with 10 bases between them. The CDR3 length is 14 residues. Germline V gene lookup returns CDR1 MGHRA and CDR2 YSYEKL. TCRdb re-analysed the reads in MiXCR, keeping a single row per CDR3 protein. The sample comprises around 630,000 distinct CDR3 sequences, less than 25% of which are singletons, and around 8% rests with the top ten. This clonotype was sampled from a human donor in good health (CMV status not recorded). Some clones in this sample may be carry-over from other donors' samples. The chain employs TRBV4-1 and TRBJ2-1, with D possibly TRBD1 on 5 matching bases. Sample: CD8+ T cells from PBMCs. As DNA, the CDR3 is TGCGCCAGCAGCGAGACAGTTACCTACAATGAGCAGTTCTTC. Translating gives CASSETVTYNEQFF.